The 30 T cell receptor beta chains below all came from one sample that was sequenced in a study of T cells after yellow fever vaccination. TCRdb re-analysed the 5' RACE reads in MiXCR, keeping a single row per CDR3 protein. Among 400,000 to 450,000 distinct CDR3 sequences, around 19% were seen once, and the ten largest hold 15% to 20%. Here the sequenced sample was PBMCs, taken before the yellow fever booster vaccination. The source of these receptors is a man aged 18 to 29 who received the YFV17D yellow fever vaccine.

This clonotype was seen a few times. The V call is TRBV9, the J call TRBJ1-6; 8 bases map to TRBD1. With 3 bases clipped from V and 7 bases from J, the junction kept 3 bases outside the gene matches. Germline CDR1 and CDR2: SGDLS and YYNGEE. This CDR3 region has 14 residues. CDR3 loop: CASSGRDRNSPLHF. The CDR3 DNA reads TGTGCCAGCAGCGGCCGGGACAGGAATTCACCCCTCCACTTT. Supplemented by reference TRBV9 and TRBJ1-6, the full variable domain reads DSGVTQTPKHLITATGQRVTLRCSPRSGDLSVYWYQQSLDQGLQFLIQYYNGEERAKGNILERFSAQQFPDLHSELNLSSLELGDSALYFCASSGRDRNSPLHFGNGTRLTVT.

V is TRBV5-6 and J is TRBJ2-1, with 10 bases aligning to TRBD2. Germline loops: CDR1 SGHDT, CDR2 YYEEEE. The J segment lost 10 bases and the V segment lost 2 bases, leaving 6 bases of the junction unmatched. This CDR3 has 14 residues. The CDR3 protein is CASSFPSGGVEQFF. CDR3 nucleotides: TGTGCCAGCAGCTTTCCTAGCGGGGGTGTCGAGCAGTTCTTC.

This rearrangement joins TRBV4-1 to TRBJ2-5; the D call may be TRBD1 or TRBD2 (5 bases each). V lost 4 bases and J 4 bases, leaving 13 bases between the germline ends. There are 14 residues in the CDR3. The germline V gene has CDR1 MGHRA and CDR2 YSYEKL. The DNA for the CDR3 is TGCGCCAGCAGCCGAGTCGGGGCGGCAGAGACCCAGTACTTC. This encodes CASSRVGAAETQYF.

The J gene is TRBJ2-7, the V gene TRBV20-1; the D call may be TRBD1 or TRBD2 (5 bases each). Germline values: CDR1 DFQATT, CDR2 SNEGSKA (reference sequence). V shed 0 bases and J shed 3 bases, with 15 bases lying between them. The length of the CDR3 is 15 residues. This CDR3 is CSARDQGVVGYEQYF. The DNA for the CDR3 is TGCAGTGCTAGAGATCAGGGAGTGGTCGGCTACGAGCAGTACTTC.

The chain links TRBV7-2 to TRBJ1-2; TRBD1 matches 8 bases. V lost 5 bases and J lost 5; bases outside the gene matches: 4. CDR3 length: 13 residues. CDR1 is SGHTA and CDR2 is FQGNSA in the germline V gene. For the CDR3, the DNA is TGTGCCAGCAGCCCGGACAGGGAATATGGCTACACCTTC. It encodes CASSPDREYGYTF. Combining the CDR3 with reference TRBV7-2 and TRBJ1-2 gives the whole variable domain GAGVSQSPSNKVTEKGKDVELRCDPISGHTALYWYRQSLGQGLEFLIYFQGNSAPDKSGLPSDRFSAERTGGSVSTLTIQRTQQEDSAVYLCASSPDREYGYTFGSGTRLTVV.

The chain uses TRBV12-3 or TRBV12-4 and TRBJ2-1, with D unclear. The CDR3 is 16 amino acids. Trimming took 2 bases from V and 6 from J, leaving 17 bases between them. CDR3 DNA: TGTGCCAGCAGTTTATTTTTGGGGAAGGTCGGCAATGAGCAGTTCTTC. Translated: CASSLFLGKVGNEQFF.

In this sample, this clonotype turned up a few times. The chain is built from TRBV7-9 and TRBJ2-3; TRBD2 aligns across 9 bases. CDR3 length: 14 amino acids. Germline CDR1 reads SEHNR; CDR2 reads FQNEAQ (reference sequence). Trimming at V came to 5 bases and at J to 7 bases, leaving 7 bases not matched to a gene. The CDR3 sequence: CASSPGTSRNTQYF. CDR3 bases: TGTGCCAGCAGCCCTGGGACTAGCCGCAATACGCAGTATTTT.

This clonotype has only a few counts. The rearrangement links TRBV7-2 to TRBJ1-4; D is ambiguous. The V gene lost 5 bases and the J gene lost 7 bases, with 8 bases spanning the gap. The CDR3 has 12 amino acids. Looked up from germline, CDR1 is SGHTA and CDR2 is FQGNSA. The DNA for the CDR3 is TGTGCCAGCAGCCCCCGCTCTGAAAAACTGTTTTTT. Translating it yields CASSPRSEKLFF. The full variable domain, its missing parts supplied by reference TRBV7-2 and TRBJ1-4, is GAGVSQSPSNKVTEKGKDVELRCDPISGHTALYWYRQSLGQGLEFLIYFQGNSAPDKSGLPSDRFSAERTGGSVSTLTIQRTQQEDSAVYLCASSPRSEKLFFGSGTQLSVL.

J is TRBJ1-1 and V is TRBV7-3; D is possibly TRBD1 (5 bases). The V gene's germline CDR1 is SGHTA and CDR2 FQGTGA. V was clipped by 5 bases and J by 5 bases, with 12 bases between them. This CDR3 has 13 residues. The CDR3 sequence: CASSGGEGTEAFF. The CDR3 DNA follows: TGTGCCAGCAGCGGGGGTGAAGGTACTGAAGCTTTCTTT. Filled out from reference TRBV7-3 and TRBJ1-1, the complete variable domain reads GAGVSQTPSNKVTEKGKYVELRCDPISGHTALYWYRQSLGQGPEFLIYFQGTGAADDSGLPNDRFFAVRPEGSVSTLKIQRTERGDSAVYLCASSGGEGTEAFFGQGTRLTVV.

This clonotype has just a few counts. This sequence joins TRBV20-1 and TRBJ2-5; 12 bases fit TRBD2. Per the germline V gene, CDR1 is DFQATT and CDR2 is SNEGSKA (reference sequence). This CDR3 region has 15 residues. V shed 6 bases and J 1 base; nucleotides not matched to a gene: 6. The CDR3 spells CSAVTSGGVQETQYF. DNA of the CDR3: TGCAGTGCCGTGACTAGCGGGGGTGTCCAAGAGACCCAGTACTTC.

This clonotype was seen more than once but under ten times. This chain links TRBV10-3 with TRBJ2-7; TRBD1 agrees at 8 bases. The ends lost 10 bases at V and 7 bases at J; junction bases unmatched: 24. There are 17 residues in the CDR3. CDR1 is ENHRY, CDR2 SYGVKD, per germline. The CDR3: CATDDPDREAPTGEQYF. The CDR3 DNA sequence: TGTGCCACGGATGACCCGGACAGGGAGGCTCCTACTGGGGAGCAGTACTTC.

The chain links TRBV12-3 or TRBV12-4 to TRBJ2-6; D not resolved. V lost 2 bases and J lost 4, with 9 bases in between. This CDR3 region has 15 residues. CDR3 coding DNA: TGTGCCAGCAGTTTATTCAACCCCGGGGCCAACGTCCTGACTTTC. Encoded protein: CASSLFNPGANVLTF.

This clonotype showed up just a few times. The chain links TRBV5-1 to TRBJ2-2; perhaps TRBD2 as D (6 bases). The V gene's germline CDR1 is SGHRS and CDR2 YFSETQ. Trimming took off 2 bases at V and 7 bases at J, with 12 bases between the two ends. The CDR3 is made up of 14 amino acids. The CDR3 DNA sequence: TGCGCCAGCAGCTTAAGCGCGGGGAGCGGGGAGCTGTTTTTT. Translation gives CASSLSAGSGELFF.

This clonotype has just one count. V gene TRBV30 combines with J gene TRBJ2-1; D possibly corresponds to TRBD2 (6 bases). The ends were cut back, 5 bases at V and 10 bases at J, with 12 bases in the middle. The V gene's germline CDR1 is GTSNPN and CDR2 SVGIG (reference sequence). This CDR3 has 11 residues. DNA for the CDR3: TGTGCCTGGGGCGCGGGGCCCGAGCAGTTCTTC. Its translation is CAWGAGPEQFF.

The gene calls are TRBV20-1 and TRBJ2-7; 7 nucleotides line up with TRBD2. The CDR3 is 14 residues long. The ends lost 0 bases at V and 5 bases at J; junction bases unmatched: 7. In germline, CDR1 is DFQATT, CDR2 SNEGSKA (reference sequence). CDR3 amino acids: CSARDPGGGDEQYF. CDR3 DNA sequence: TGCAGTGCTAGAGATCCGGGGGGAGGGGACGAGCAGTACTTC.

V and J are TRBV20-1 and TRBJ2-1; D call uncertain. This CDR3 comprises 11 residues. Looked up from germline, CDR1 is DFQATT and CDR2 is SNEGSKA (reference sequence). V was trimmed by 3 bases and J by 6 bases, leaving 6 bases between them. This CDR3 is CSARGLNEQFF. The CDR3 region has the DNA TGCAGTGCTAGGGGTCTCAATGAGCAGTTCTTC.

The chain joins TRBV4-1 to TRBJ2-7, with 10 bases that match TRBD1. Germline loops: CDR1 MGHRA, CDR2 YSYEKL. This CDR3 has 14 residues. The J segment lost 6 bases and the V segment lost 3 bases, leaving 5 bases of the junction unmatched. This CDR3 is CASSQDRGRLEQYF. CDR3 bases: TGCGCCAGCAGCCAGGACAGGGGGAGGCTCGAGCAGTACTTC.

This chain connects TRBV4-1 to TRBJ1-6; 7 bases map to TRBD1. CDR3 length: 16 amino acids. V lost 1 base and J lost 8; bases outside the gene matches: 8. Per germline, CDR1 MGHRA and CDR2 YSYEKL. The CDR3, as DNA: TGCGCCAGCAGCCAAGGGTCCCCGGGACAGCATTCACCCCTCCACTTT. Its protein is CASSQGSPGQHSPLHF.

J is TRBJ1-6 and V is TRBV4-1, with a tentative D call TRBD1 (6 bases). Germline-derived CDR1 and CDR2 are MGHRA and YSYEKL. Trimming cost V 3 bases and J 6 bases, with 12 bases left between them. CDR3 length: 15 amino acids. CDR3 residues: CASSHPPRGNSPLHF. The CDR3 bases are TGCGCCAGCAGCCATCCCCCCAGGGGTAATTCACCCCTCCACTTT.

The chain carries TRBV7-2 and TRBJ1-1; D perhaps matches TRBD1 (5 bases). V lost 7 bases, J lost 3 bases, and 12 bases lay in between. Germline V gene sequence: CDR1 SGHTA, CDR2 FQGNSA. This CDR3 is 13 amino acids long. CDR3 residues: CASIRSGDTEAFF. The CDR3, as DNA: TGTGCCAGCATCCGTTCGGGGGACACTGAAGCTTTCTTT.

This clonotype was found many times. The CDR3 nucleotides read TGCGCCAGCAGCTCCCTGGGACAGGGGGCGTCTGGCACTGAAGCTTTCTTT. Translated, it gives CASSSLGQGASGTEAFF. The rearrangement joins TRBV5-1 to TRBJ1-1; 12 bases match TRBD1. CDR3 size: 17 residues. The ends lost 3 bases at V and 4 bases at J; junction bases unmatched: 10. Germline V gene sequence: CDR1 SGHRS, CDR2 YFSETQ.

The chain carries TRBV11-3 and TRBJ2-3; TRBD1 matches 7 bases. Germline values: CDR1 SGHNT, CDR2 YENEEA. The V and J ends lost 3 bases and 2 bases, in that order; junction bases with no gene match: 2. This CDR3 contains 14 residues. DNA of the CDR3: TGTGCCAGCAGCTTTGACAGGGACACAGATACGCAGTATTTT. This gives the protein CASSFDRDTDTQYF. Combining the CDR3 with reference TRBV11-3 and TRBJ2-3 gives the whole variable domain EAGVVQSPRYKIIEKKQPVAFWCNPISGHNTLYWYLQNLGQGPELLIRYENEEAVDDSQLPKDRFSAERLKGVDSTLKIQPAELGDSAVYLCASSFDRDTDTQYFGPGTRLTVL.

The V gene is TRBV2, the J gene TRBJ2-7; 7 nucleotides agree with TRBD1. In germline, CDR1 is SNHLY, CDR2 FYNNEI. With 6 bases clipped from V and 2 bases from J, the junction kept 13 bases outside the gene matches. This CDR3 has 16 residues. The CDR3 region is CASRSRLGTAPYEQYF. CDR3 nucleotide sequence: TGTGCCAGCAGGTCCCGGTTAGGGACAGCGCCCTACGAGCAGTACTTC.

For the CDR3, the DNA is TGCGCCAGCAGCCAAGATCCCGCAGGGGCCCCAACTAATGAAAAACTGTTTTTT. It is translated as CASSQDPAGAPTNEKLFF. The gene calls are TRBV4-3 and TRBJ1-4; D might be TRBD1 (6 bases). This CDR3 contains 18 residues. V lost 0 bases, J lost 0 bases, and 14 bases lay in between. The V gene's germline CDR1 is LGHNA and CDR2 YSLEER.

The chain combines TRBV4-1 with TRBJ2-3; the D gene could be TRBD1 or TRBD2 (5 bases each). CDR1 is MGHRA, CDR2 YSYEKL, per germline. This CDR3 region has 16 residues. With 1 base removed from V and 4 bases from J, the gap between germline ends came to 15 bases. The CDR3 nucleotides are TGCGCCAGCAGCCAAGTGGTTGGGGGTTTGTCAGATACGCAGTATTTT. Its translation: CASSQVVGGLSDTQYF.

This clonotype was recorded at least ten times. The V call is TRBV5-1, the J call TRBJ2-3; 7 nucleotides line up with TRBD1. The CDR3 extends over 16 amino acids. Germline values: CDR1 SGHRS, CDR2 YFSETQ. Germline trimming cut 2 bases from V and 5 bases from J; bases unmatched to any gene: 11. This CDR3 reads CASSFNRQGSGDTQYF. CDR3 sequence (DNA): TGCGCCAGCAGCTTCAATAGACAGGGCTCGGGAGATACGCAGTATTTT.

The J gene is TRBJ2-7, the V gene TRBV20-1; D is possibly TRBD1 (5 bases). Germline CDR1 reads DFQATT; CDR2 reads SNEGSKA (reference sequence). The CDR3 contains 13 residues. V gave up 0 bases and J gave up 3 bases, with 9 bases separating them. The CDR3 DNA follows: TGCAGTGCTAGAGATCCCAGGGACTACGAGCAGTACTTC. This encodes CSARDPRDYEQYF.

This clonotype was observed a handful of times. The CDR3 loop reads CASSYKEGSGNTIYF. The CDR3 DNA reads TGTGCCAGCAGTTACAAGGAGGGCTCTGGAAACACCATATATTTT. The chain has TRBV6-5 and TRBJ1-3; unclear D gene. The CDR3 consists of 15 residues. The V end was cut by 2 bases, the J end by 0 bases, with 8 bases between. Germline CDR1 and CDR2: MNHEY and SVGAGI.

The chain couples TRBV20-1 to TRBJ2-5; 13 nucleotides align to TRBD2. This CDR3 region has 16 residues. V trimming: 1 base; J trimming: 5 bases; junction bases outside the gene matches: 7. Germline CDR1 reads DFQATT; CDR2 reads SNEGSKA (reference sequence). CDR3 in DNA: TGCAGTGCTAGAGGACTAGCGGGGGGATCGCGGGAGACCCAGTACTTC. Its translation: CSARGLAGGSRETQYF.

The table lists this clonotype with a few counts. V and J are TRBV20-1 and TRBJ2-7; D unclear. The CDR3 runs to 12 residues. Germline V gene data show CDR1 as DFQATT and CDR2 as SNEGSKA (reference sequence). Trimming removed 8 bases from V and 2 bases from J, with 13 bases in between. CDR3 sequence (DNA): TGCAGTTTATTAGGGTCCCCCTACGAGCAGTACTTC. Translated, it gives CSLLGSPYEQYF.